Described below is a single TCR beta chain sequence and its context. The data were taken from a study of human CD8 memory T cell subsets. It was UMI-labeled 5' RACE by which the TCR beta libraries were made. From its re-call of the 5' RACE reads, TCRdb lists each CDR3 protein once, without DNA. In all, the sample yields approximately 7,800 distinct CDR3 sequences. The CDR3 has 16 residues. Specimen: CD8+ T cells from PBMCs. This clonotype was obtained from a human donor in good health. The chain couples TRBV12-3 or TRBV12-4 to TRBJ1-4; TCRdb indicates TRBD1, and absent DNA this call remains unverified. The CDR3 region is CASSPRGWGHNEKLFF.